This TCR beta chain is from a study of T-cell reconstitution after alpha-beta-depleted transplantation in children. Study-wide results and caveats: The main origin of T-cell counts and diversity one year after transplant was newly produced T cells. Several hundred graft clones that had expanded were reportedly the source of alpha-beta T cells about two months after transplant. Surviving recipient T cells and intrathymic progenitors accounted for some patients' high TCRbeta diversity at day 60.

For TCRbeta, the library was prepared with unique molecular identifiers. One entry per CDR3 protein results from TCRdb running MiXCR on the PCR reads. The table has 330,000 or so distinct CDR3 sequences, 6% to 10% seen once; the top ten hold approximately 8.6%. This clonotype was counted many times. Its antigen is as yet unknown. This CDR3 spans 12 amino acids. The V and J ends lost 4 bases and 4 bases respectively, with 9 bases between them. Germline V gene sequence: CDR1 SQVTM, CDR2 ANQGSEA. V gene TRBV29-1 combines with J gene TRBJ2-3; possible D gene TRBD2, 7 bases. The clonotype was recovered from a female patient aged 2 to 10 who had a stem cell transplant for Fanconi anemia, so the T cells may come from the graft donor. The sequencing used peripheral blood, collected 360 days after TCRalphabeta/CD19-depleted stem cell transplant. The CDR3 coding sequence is TGCAGCGTTGGAGGGGGGGCAGATACGCAGTATTTT. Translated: CSVGGGADTQYF.